One and the same sample provided the 21 T cell receptor beta chains below, sequenced in a study of CD8 T cells in ankylosing spondylitis. TCRdb analysed the 5' RACE reads with MiXCR anew, one entry per CDR3 protein. The sample yields approximately 88,000 distinct CDR3 sequences, 7.5% to 9% seen once. What was sequenced was blood, either unsorted or a sorted T cell fraction (not recorded which). The source of these receptors is a male donor with ankylosing spondylitis or in good health (not recorded which).

The CDR3 loop is CASTPKAGAYGYTF. CDR3 coding DNA: TGTGCCAGCACCCCAAAGGCGGGGGCCTATGGCTACACCTTC. The chain combines TRBV7-9 with TRBJ1-2, with a possible D match to TRBD1 (6 bases). The CDR3 loop spans 14 amino acids. Germline V gene lookup returns CDR1 SEHNR and CDR2 FQNEAQ (reference sequence). V dropped 7 bases and J dropped 4 bases, with 16 bases sitting between them.

This clonotype has at least ten counts. The V call is TRBV6-6, the J call TRBJ2-7; a possible D gene is TRBD2 (6 bases). The ends were cut back, 1 base at V and 0 bases at J, with 7 bases in the middle. The CDR3 is 14 residues long. Germline loops: CDR1 MNHNY, CDR2 SVGAGI (reference sequence). CDR3 amino acids: CASSYFGGSYEQYF. In DNA, the CDR3 is TGTGCCAGCAGTTACTTCGGGGGCTCCTACGAGCAGTACTTC.

This CDR3 is CASSTGTGGSNEQFF. As DNA, the CDR3 is TGTGCCAGCTCAACCGGGACAGGGGGTAGCAATGAGCAGTTCTTC. The chain links TRBV18 to TRBJ2-1, with 11 bases that match TRBD1. CDR3 size: 15 residues. V lost 5 bases, J lost 6 bases, and 6 bases stayed unmatched. CDR1 is KGHSH and CDR2 is LQKENI in the germline V gene. The variable domain in full, completed from reference TRBV18 and TRBJ2-1, reads NAGVMQNPRHLVRRRGQEARLRCSPMKGHSHVYWYRQLPEEGLKFMVYLQKENIIDESGMPKERFSAEFPKEGPSILRIQQVVRGDSAAYFCASSTGTGGSNEQFFGPGTRLTVL.

There are many counts of this clonotype. V gene TRBV20-1 combines with J gene TRBJ2-5; unclear D gene. With 4 bases removed from V and 7 bases from J, the gap between germline ends came to 1 base. Looked up from germline, CDR1 is DFQATT and CDR2 is SNEGSKA (reference sequence). The CDR3 is 8 amino acids. The chain's CDR3 is CSATTQYF. Written as DNA, the CDR3 is TGCAGTGCTACGACCCAGTACTTC.

This clonotype was counted ten times or more. This sequence joins TRBV5-1 and TRBJ2-7; 8 bases match TRBD1. With 4 bases clipped from V and 4 bases from J, the junction kept 19 bases outside the gene matches. Germline-derived CDR1 and CDR2 are SGHRS and YFSETQ. This CDR3 is built from 18 residues. CDR3 sequence reads: CASSRGPFGQDRGYEQYF. The CDR3 DNA sequence: TGCGCCAGCAGCCGGGGTCCGTTCGGCCAAGACAGGGGATACGAGCAGTACTTC.

This chain connects TRBV7-3 to TRBJ2-7; D is perhaps TRBD2 (6 bases). There are 14 residues in the CDR3. Between the trimmed V and J ends, which lost 6 bases and 5 bases, there was a span of 17 bases. Germline V gene sequence: CDR1 SGHTA, CDR2 FQGTGA. The chain's CDR3 is CASSPHAGRHEQYF. For the CDR3, the DNA is TGTGCCAGCAGTCCCCACGCAGGGAGGCACGAGCAGTACTTC.

In regard to this clonotype: Just one base apart from a much larger clone, this may be a read error. The rearrangement uses TRBV6-2 or TRBV6-3 and TRBJ1-4; D may be TRBD1 (5 bases). CDR1 and CDR2 (germline): MNHEY, SVGEGT. CDR3 length: 15 residues. The chain's CDR3 is CASGATGVPNQKLFF. In DNA, the CDR3 is TGTGCCAGCGGCGCGACGGGGGTTCCTAATCAAAAACTGTTTTTT.

This clonotype appeared many times. The genes are TRBV24-1 and TRBJ2-3; no clear D. Trimming pared 4 bases from V and 3 bases from J, leaving 7 bases between. The germline gives CDR1 KGHDR, CDR2 SFDVKD. This CDR3 spans 13 amino acids. The CDR3 DNA sequence: TGTGCCACCAGTGAAGAACTGACAGATACGCAGTATTTT. It yields the protein CATSEELTDTQYF.

This clonotype has at least ten counts. The V and J genes are TRBV24-1 and TRBJ2-1, with 11 bases that match TRBD2. Germline CDR1 reads KGHDR; CDR2 reads SFDVKD. CDR3 length: 15 amino acids. After removal of 3 bases from V and 9 bases from J, the junction contained 6 bases not matched to a gene. The CDR3 DNA is TGTGCCACCAGTGATCAACTAGCGGGGGTTGTTGAGCAGTTCTTC. Encoded protein: CATSDQLAGVVEQFF.

This clonotype has at least ten counts. The rearrangement links TRBV28 to TRBJ1-2; TRBD1 matches 9 bases. The CDR3 runs to 17 residues. Germline V lookup: CDR1 MDHEN, CDR2 SYDVKM. The junction had 14 bases not matched to a gene; V was cut back by 5 bases and J by 4 bases. This CDR3 reads CASSSLPGQGDAYGYTF. The CDR3 nucleotides read TGTGCCAGCAGTAGCCTCCCGGGACAGGGCGACGCCTATGGCTACACCTTC.

This clonotype was counted many times. The chain joins TRBV12-3 or TRBV12-4 to TRBJ2-5; possibly TRBD2 for D (6 bases). CDR3 length equals 15 residues. The V end was cut by 6 bases, the J end by 2 bases, with 16 bases between. The CDR3 reads CASSLLGGAQETQYF. CDR3 sequence (DNA): TGTGCCAGCAGCCTCCTGGGCGGGGCACAAGAGACCCAGTACTTC.

The table lists this clonotype with many counts. V is TRBV5-1 and J is TRBJ1-1, with TRBD1 matching over 8 bases. The ends lost 3 bases at V and 0 bases at J; junction bases unmatched: 1. The CDR3 loop spans 14 amino acids. Germline V gene data show CDR1 as SGHRS and CDR2 as YFSETQ. This CDR3 is CASSWDRMNTEAFF. The CDR3 DNA follows: TGCGCCAGCAGCTGGGACAGGATGAACACTGAAGCTTTCTTT.

The DNA for the CDR3 is TGTGCCAGCAGCTTTGGCAGGGCTTACGAGCAGTACTTC. Protein: CASSFGRAYEQYF. The rearrangement joins TRBV7-2 to TRBJ2-7; a possible D gene is TRBD1 (5 bases). V lost 3 bases, J lost 4 bases, and 10 bases lay in between. The CDR3 extends over 13 amino acids. CDR1 is SGHTA, CDR2 FQGNSA, per germline.

This clonotype was observed many times. The V gene is TRBV27, the J gene TRBJ1-2, with D possibly matching TRBD1 (6 bases). Germline V gene lookup returns CDR1 MNHEY and CDR2 SMNVEV (reference sequence). The germline V and J ends were trimmed by 6 bases and 7 bases, with 15 bases remaining between them. CDR3 size: 13 residues. CDR3 nucleotides: TGTGCCAGCAGGCCAACAGGGTTGGGTGGCTACACCTTC. Translating it yields CASRPTGLGGYTF.

This clonotype was counted a few times. V usage is TRBV19 and J usage is TRBJ1-1; D is perhaps TRBD1 (5 bases). The CDR3 is made up of 16 amino acids. Germline V lookup: CDR1 LNHDA, CDR2 SQIVND (reference sequence). The V and J ends lost 5 bases and 0 bases respectively, with 16 bases between them. The CDR3 is CASSLQGLSLNTEAFF. Here the CDR3 DNA reads TGTGCCAGTAGTTTGCAGGGCCTATCTTTGAACACTGAAGCTTTCTTT.

This clonotype was recorded many times. The rearrangement links TRBV20-1 to TRBJ2-3; TRBD2 matches at 9 bases. The CDR3 length is 16 residues. Per germline, CDR1 DFQATT and CDR2 SNEGSKA (reference sequence). The J segment lost 3 bases and the V segment lost 0 bases, leaving 7 bases of the junction unmatched. The chain's CDR3 is CSARDPLAGATDTQYF. For the CDR3, the DNA is TGCAGTGCTAGAGATCCATTAGCGGGAGCTACAGATACGCAGTATTTT.

This clonotype was seen many times. V usage is TRBV27 and J usage is TRBJ1-6; D is undetermined. With 11 bases removed from V and 14 bases from J, the gap between germline ends came to 16 bases. From germline, CDR1 is MNHEY and CDR2 SMNVEV (reference sequence). The CDR3 contains 11 residues. CDR3 amino acids: CAVRGGHTLHF. The CDR3 nucleotides read TGTGCCGTTCGGGGTGGTCATACCCTCCACTTT.

Points on this clonotype: A read error may explain this, as a much larger clone is one base away. CDR3 in DNA: TGTGTCAGCAGTTCCCCGGACGGGGAGTTCTTC. It specifies CVSSSPDGEFF. This chain joins TRBV6-5 and TRBJ2-1; weak D call: TRBD2 (5 bases). The CDR3 is 11 residues long. Germline V CDR1 and CDR2: MNHEY, SVGAGI.

This clonotype was observed many times. The genes are TRBV24-1 and TRBJ2-3; 10 bases line up with TRBD1. The V gene end was trimmed by 4 bases and the J gene end by 3 bases; junction bases not matched to a gene: 3. CDR3 size: 15 residues. Germline V gene data show CDR1 as KGHDR and CDR2 as SFDVKD. CDR3 nucleotide sequence: TGTGCCACCAGTGAACGGGACAGGGGAACAGATACGCAGTATTTT. Translated, it gives CATSERDRGTDTQYF.

This clonotype showed up many times. The chain carries TRBV5-5 and TRBJ1-1; D unclear. Germline CDR1 and CDR2: SGHKS and YYEKEE (reference sequence). V gave up 4 bases and J gave up 3 bases, with 13 bases separating them. The CDR3 runs 14 residues. CDR3 nucleotides: TGTGCCAGCAGCGGAATTAGAATGGACACTGAAGCTTTCTTT. Translating gives CASSGIRMDTEAFF.

This clonotype was seen at least ten times. The gene calls are TRBV7-8 and TRBJ2-2; no definite D call. Trimming removed 5 bases from V and 9 bases from J, with 13 bases in between. Germline lookup yields CDR1 SGHVS and CDR2 FQNEAQ. The CDR3 has 13 residues. The DNA of the CDR3 is TGTGCCAGCAGCCCCCGCGTCTTGCGGGAGCTGTTTTTT. Its protein product is CASSPRVLRELFF. Looking up the rest from reference TRBV7-8 and TRBJ2-2 gives the full variable domain: GAGVSQSPRYKVAKRGQDVALRCDPISGHVSLFWYQQALGQGPEFLTYFQNEAQLDKSGLPSDRFFAERPEGSVSTLKIQRTQQEDSAVYLCASSPRVLRELFFGEGSRLTVL.